The 21 T cell receptor beta chains below all came from one sample that was sequenced in a study of T cells in Graves' hyperthyroidism and ophthalmopathy. TCR beta CDR3 regions were amplified from RNA transcripts. An initial round of RT-PCR targeting the TCR CDR3 relied on the HTBI primer set. TCRdb re-called the multiplex PCR reads through MiXCR, storing one row per CDR3 protein. The table has approximately 630,000 distinct CDR3 sequences, 15% to 20% seen once; the top ten hold around 3.9%. The sequenced sample was blood. All receptors derive from a woman aged 30 to 39 with Graves' hyperthyroidism.

This clonotype was seen a few times. The chain has TRBV5-1 and TRBJ2-2; perhaps TRBD1 as D (7 bases). Germline V gene lookup returns CDR1 SGHRS and CDR2 YFSETQ. The CDR3 extends over 17 amino acids. V lost 4 bases to trimming and J lost 0 bases, with 16 bases between them. The CDR3 spells CASSQGGPSANTGELFF. The DNA for the CDR3 is TGCGCCAGCAGCCAGGGGGGCCCGAGCGCGAACACCGGGGAGCTGTTTTTT.

This clonotype was counted at least ten times. This chain joins TRBV20-1 and TRBJ2-1; 11 positions match TRBD2. With V trimmed by 5 bases and J by 8 bases, 11 bases remained unmatched. The CDR3 runs to 15 residues. CDR1 DFQATT and CDR2 SNEGSKA come from the germline V gene (reference sequence). CDR3 amino acids: CSADSGRAELDEQFF. In nucleotides, the CDR3 is TGCAGTGCTGATAGCGGGAGGGCCGAGTTGGATGAGCAGTTCTTC.

Many counts were recorded for this clonotype. The chain links TRBV5-1 to TRBJ2-3; D is possibly TRBD1 (5 bases). Trimming removed 5 bases at V and 6 bases at J, with 19 bases between. The CDR3 consists of 15 residues. Germline V lookup: CDR1 SGHRS, CDR2 YFSETQ. CDR3 sequence reads: CASRLQGQRKDTQYF. CDR3 in DNA: TGCGCCAGCAGGCTCCAGGGCCAACGCAAGGATACGCAGTATTTT.

This clonotype was seen at least ten times. The chain recombines TRBV11-2 with TRBJ2-7; 9 bases are shared with TRBD2. Per the germline V gene, CDR1 is SGHAT and CDR2 is FQNNGV. J gave up 7 bases and V 0 bases, and 10 bases lay outside the gene matches. This CDR3 region has 16 residues. CDR3 in DNA: TGTGCCAGCAGCTTAGACCGGCGGGAGGGCCGGGGAGAGCAGTACTTC. Protein: CASSLDRREGRGEQYF.

This rearrangement joins TRBV9 to TRBJ1-5; 7 bases are a match to TRBD1. The CDR3 is 16 residues long. Germline CDR1 and CDR2: SGDLS and YYNGEE. J lost 0 bases, V lost 3 bases, and 6 bases had no gene match. As DNA, the CDR3 is TGTGCCAGCAGCGCCGGACAGGCGGGTAGCAATCAGCCCCAGCATTTT. Translated: CASSAGQAGSNQPQHF.

V gene TRBV7-2 combines with J gene TRBJ2-5, with 7 bases identical to TRBD2. The V segment lost 3 bases and the J segment 4 bases; nucleotides outside the gene matches: 20. CDR1 SGHTA and CDR2 FQGNSA come from the germline V gene. CDR3 length: 19 residues. The CDR3 sequence is CASSLGEGLRRFLGETQYF. The CDR3 nucleotides read TGTGCCAGCAGCTTGGGGGAGGGACTGCGCCGGTTTTTGGGAGAGACCCAGTACTTC.

This clonotype was detected ten times or more. V usage is TRBV11-3 and J usage is TRBJ2-7; 9 bases are shared with TRBD2. CDR1 SGHNT and CDR2 YENEEA come from the germline V gene. Germline trimming cut 5 bases from V and 4 bases from J; bases unmatched to any gene: 6. CDR3 length: 14 amino acids. The CDR3 sequence: CASSPMTSGYEQYF. The CDR3 nucleotides are TGTGCCAGCAGCCCCATGACTAGCGGATACGAGCAGTACTTC.

The table lists this clonotype with many counts. The chain combines TRBV7-2 with TRBJ1-5; 7 bases are shared with TRBD1. Trimming took 5 bases from V and 0 from J; bases not matched to a gene: 13. The CDR3 spans 18 residues. Germline CDR1 is SGHTA and CDR2 is FQGNSA. The chain's CDR3 is CASSLGVGRGYSNQPQHF. The CDR3 DNA sequence: TGTGCCAGCAGCCTAGGGGTTGGCAGGGGGTATAGCAATCAGCCCCAGCATTTT.

This clonotype was counted at least ten times. The J gene is TRBJ2-3, the V gene TRBV11-1; TRBD2 agrees at 7 bases. This CDR3 is 20 amino acids long. J was trimmed by 0 bases and V by 8 bases; bases with no gene match: 23. CDR1 SGHAT and CDR2 FQDESV come from the germline V gene (reference sequence). The chain's CDR3 is CASRPTEGGPAGPSTDTQYF. The CDR3, as DNA: TGTGCCAGCCGTCCAACGGAGGGAGGACCAGCGGGGCCTAGCACAGATACGCAGTATTTT.

This clonotype was seen ten or more times. The rearrangement links TRBV27 to TRBJ1-2; D is uncertain. The germline CDR1 and CDR2 sequences are MNHEY and SMNVEV (reference sequence). Trimming shortened V by 5 bases and J by 4 bases, and 11 bases separated the two germline ends. This CDR3 comprises 13 residues. For the CDR3, the DNA is TGTGCCAGCAGTCCTCGACGGCCCTATGGCTACACCTTC. It specifies CASSPRRPYGYTF.

The sample holds a few counts of this clonotype. The chain combines TRBV27 with TRBJ2-1; a possible D gene is TRBD2 (5 bases). The CDR3 runs to 14 residues. The V gene's germline CDR1 is MNHEY and CDR2 SMNVEV (reference sequence). V was pared by 4 bases and J by 5 bases, with 12 bases between. The CDR3 region is CASSSTTGNNEQFF. CDR3 DNA sequence: TGTGCCAGCAGTTCCACGACGGGGAACAATGAGCAGTTCTTC.

Of note for this clonotype: This may arise from a read error, as a much more abundant clone is one base away. The chain recombines TRBV18 with TRBJ1-1; TRBD1 is a possible D gene (5 bases). The CDR3 spans 12 residues. Germline assignment: CDR1 KGHSH and CDR2 LQKENI. The V end was cut by 5 bases, the J end by 6 bases, with 10 bases between. The CDR3 region is CASSGGDAEAFF. CDR3 sequence (DNA): TGTGCCAGCTCAGGGGGGGACGCTGAAGCTTTCTTT.

At least ten counts were recorded for this clonotype. V is TRBV5-1 and J is TRBJ2-3; unclear D gene. The germline CDR1 and CDR2 sequences are SGHRS and YFSETQ. The CDR3 is 16 amino acids. The germline V and J ends were trimmed by 0 bases and 0 bases, with 11 bases remaining between them. The CDR3 sequence: CASSLGSGASTDTQYF. In nucleotides, the CDR3 is TGCGCCAGCAGCTTGGGATCCGGAGCTAGCACAGATACGCAGTATTTT.

The rearrangement uses TRBV29-1 and TRBJ1-5; 11 positions agree with TRBD1. This CDR3 region has 13 residues. CDR1 and CDR2 from the germline V gene are SQVTM and ANQGSEA. The trim removed 6 bases at V and 4 bases at J, leaving 2 bases unmatched. CDR3 sequence: CSVRDRGNQPQHF. The CDR3 DNA follows: TGCAGCGTAAGGGACAGGGGGAATCAGCCCCAGCATTTT. Full variable domain (remainder filled in from reference TRBV29-1 and TRBJ1-5): SAVISQKPSRDICQRGTSLTIQCQVDSQVTMMFWYRQQPGQSLTLIATANQGSEATYESGFVIDKFPISRPNLTFSTLTVSNMSPEDSSIYLCSVRDRGNQPQHFGDGTRLSIL.

A few counts support this clonotype. The chain uses TRBV9 and TRBJ2-7, with 13 positions matching TRBD2. The CDR3 is 16 amino acids. Per the germline V gene, CDR1 is SGDLS and CDR2 is YYNGEE. The V segment lost 3 bases and the J segment 3 bases; nucleotides outside the gene matches: 6. The chain's CDR3 is CASSAPGTSGDYEQYF. CDR3 DNA: TGTGCCAGCAGCGCCCCCGGGACTAGCGGGGACTACGAGCAGTACTTC.

There are a few counts of this clonotype. V and J are TRBV20-1 and TRBJ2-2; 8 bases agree with TRBD2. Unmatched junction bases numbered 10, after V lost 5 bases and J lost 5 bases. This CDR3 contains 15 residues. Germline V gene sequence: CDR1 DFQATT, CDR2 SNEGSKA (reference sequence). The CDR3 here is CSAEMGLVGTGELFF. The DNA for the CDR3 is TGCAGTGCTGAAATGGGACTAGTAGGGACCGGGGAGCTGTTTTTT.

This clonotype was counted many times. This chain joins TRBV10-3 and TRBJ1-2, with D uncertain. Trimming took 4 bases from V and 4 from J, leaving 16 bases between them. Germline assignment: CDR1 ENHRY and CDR2 SYGVKD. The CDR3 is made up of 15 amino acids. The CDR3 DNA follows: TGTGCCATCAGTGTAGGCGGGAGCAGGATCTATGGCTACACCTTC. Translation gives CAISVGGSRIYGYTF.

This clonotype was seen at least ten times. The chain carries TRBV28 and TRBJ2-7, with TRBD2 matching 7 bases. The CDR3 is 15 residues long. Germline V gene sequence: CDR1 MDHEN, CDR2 SYDVKM. The junction had 7 bases not matched to a gene; V was cut back by 3 bases and J by 2 bases. The CDR3 reads CASSFFAGAAYEQYF. Written as DNA, the CDR3 is TGTGCCAGCAGTTTTTTTGCGGGAGCGGCCTACGAGCAGTACTTC.

V usage is TRBV12-3 or TRBV12-4 and J usage is TRBJ1-4, with unresolved D. The CDR3 is 14 residues long. The V end was cut by 6 bases, the J end by 5 bases, with 13 bases between. The DNA for the CDR3 is TGTGCCAGCAGGCCAGGAAACTCCAATGAAAAACTGTTTTTT. Residues: CASRPGNSNEKLFF.

This clonotype was recorded many times. This sequence joins TRBV7-9 and TRBJ2-1, with 11 bases fitting TRBD2. Germline lookup yields CDR1 SEHNR and CDR2 FQNEAQ (reference sequence). This CDR3 region has 16 residues. The V and J ends lost 5 bases and 6 bases, in that order; junction bases with no gene match: 9. The CDR3 sequence is CASSRLGTSGPNEQFF. CDR3 DNA: TGTGCCAGCAGCCGACTGGGGACTAGCGGCCCCAATGAGCAGTTCTTC.

Notes on this clonotype: One end of the junction is discordant with germline, which a read error may explain. The chain links TRBV5-1 to TRBJ2-7, with no clear D. CDR1 is SGHRS and CDR2 is YFSETQ in the germline V gene. The CDR3 covers 15 residues. CDR3: CASSPGGKGTYEQYF. The CDR3 nucleotides read TGTGCCAGCAGCCCCGGTGGTAAAGGGACCTACGAGCAGTACTTC.